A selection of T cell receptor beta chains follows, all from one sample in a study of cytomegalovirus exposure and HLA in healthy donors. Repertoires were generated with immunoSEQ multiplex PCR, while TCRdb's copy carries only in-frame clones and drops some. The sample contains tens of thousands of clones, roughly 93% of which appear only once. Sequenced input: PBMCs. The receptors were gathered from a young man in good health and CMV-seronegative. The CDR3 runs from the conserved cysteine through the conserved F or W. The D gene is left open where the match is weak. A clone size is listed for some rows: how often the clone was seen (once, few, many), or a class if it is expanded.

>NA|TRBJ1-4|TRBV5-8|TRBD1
TGTGCCAGCAGCTTGTTACAGGGGGCTAATGAAAAACTGTTTTTT
CASSLLQGANEKLFF
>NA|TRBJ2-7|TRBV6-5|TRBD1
TGTGCCAGCAGTTACTCGGGCCAGGGGGCCTACGAGCAGTACTTC
CASSYSGQGAYEQYF
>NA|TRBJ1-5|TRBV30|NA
TGTGCCTGGAGTTTTACAGGGACAATGGGACAGCCCCAGCATTTT
CAWSFTGTMGQPQHF
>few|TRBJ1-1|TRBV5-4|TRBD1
TGTGCCAGCAGCTTTCCGGGACAGGGGGGCACTGAAGCTTTCTTT
CASSFPGQGGTEAFF
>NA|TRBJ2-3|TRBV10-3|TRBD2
TGTGCCATCAGTCTAGCGGGAGGGACAGATACGCAGTATTTT
CAISLAGGTDTQYF
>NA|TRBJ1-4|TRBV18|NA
TGTGCCAGCTCACCATTAAGCAGGGAAGAAAAACTGTTTTTT
CASSPLSREEKLFF
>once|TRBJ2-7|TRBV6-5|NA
TGTGCCAGCAGACTCAAGGAGGAGCAGTACTTC
CASRLKEEQYF
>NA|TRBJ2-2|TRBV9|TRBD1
TGTGCCAGCAGCGTAACAGGACAGGCGAACACCGGGGAGCTGTTTTTT
CASSVTGQANTGELFF
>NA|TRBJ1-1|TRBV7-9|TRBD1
TGTGCCAGCAGCTTTATAGGAAAGGGACAGGGGGAATCTGAAGCTTTCTTT
CASSFIGKGQGESEAFF
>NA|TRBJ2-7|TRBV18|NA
TGTGCCAGCTCACTCCCTTTGGAGGCCTACGAGCAGTACTTC
CASSLPLEAYEQYF